The 29 T cell receptor beta chains in this list originate from one sample, sequenced in a study of long-term antiretroviral therapy in people with HIV. At the survey level, the v3.0 immunoSEQ assay was run. Data came from immunoSEQ multiplex PCR; TCRdb stores just in-frame clones and leaves some out. The repertoire has about 18,000 clones, 80% to 90% of them found once; the top ten carry less than 20%. Sequencing was performed on unsorted PBMCs, taken 0.6 years after starting antiretroviral therapy. The receptors were gathered from a woman aged 18-30 years with HIV.

The chain is built from TRBV27 and TRBJ2-7, with 8 bases that match TRBD2. This CDR3 spans 14 amino acids. CDR1 is MNHEY and CDR2 is SMNVEV in the germline V gene (reference sequence). Trimming cost V 2 bases and J 5 bases; bases outside gene matches: 5. For the CDR3, the DNA is TGTGCCAGCAGTTTAATCGGGGGGGCCCACGAGCAGTACTTC. It encodes CASSLIGGAHEQYF.

The V gene is TRBV27, the J gene TRBJ1-1, with 10 nucleotides matching TRBD1. From germline, CDR1 is MNHEY and CDR2 SMNVEV (reference sequence). The CDR3 consists of 13 residues. Trimming at V came to 4 bases and at J to 4 bases, leaving 0 bases not matched to a gene. This CDR3 reads CASSWDRGTEAFF. For the CDR3, the DNA is TGTGCCAGCAGTTGGGACAGGGGCACTGAAGCTTTCTTT.

V is TRBV6-1 and J is TRBJ1-4; D call uncertain. The CDR3 is made up of 14 amino acids. Between the trimmed V and J ends, which lost 4 bases and 5 bases, there was a span of 11 bases. CDR1 and CDR2 from the germline V gene are MNHNS and SASEGT. CDR3 bases: TGTGCCAGCAGTGGGACGGCCGAGAATGAAAAACTGTTTTTT. Translation gives CASSGTAENEKLFF.

CDR3: CASSLSNSNEKLFF. CDR3 sequence (DNA): TGTGCCAGCAGCTTGAGTAACTCTAATGAAAAACTGTTTTTT. The chain links TRBV7-9 to TRBJ1-4, with D unclear. This CDR3 comprises 14 residues. From germline, CDR1 is SEHNR and CDR2 FQNEAQ (reference sequence). V was clipped by 3 bases and J by 3 bases, with 8 bases between them.

This chain uses TRBV5-1 with TRBJ1-4, with D perhaps TRBD1 (6 bases). The length of the CDR3 is 16 residues. The germline V gene has CDR1 SGHRS and CDR2 YFSETQ. Trimming took 4 bases from V and 3 from J, leaving 16 bases between them. In DNA, the CDR3 is TGCGCCAGCAGCCAACAGGGCGGGGTATCTAATGAAAAACTGTTTTTT. Amino acids: CASSQQGGVSNEKLFF.

The V and J genes are TRBV5-1 and TRBJ2-4; D not certain. Trimming took off 4 bases at V and 5 bases at J, with 4 bases between the two ends. The CDR3 runs to 11 residues. Germline-derived CDR1 and CDR2 are SGHRS and YFSETQ. CDR3 nucleotides: TGCGCCAGCAGCATAGAAAACATTCAGTACTTC. Its translation is CASSIENIQYF.

This chain links TRBV5-6 with TRBJ1-1; tentatively, D is TRBD1 (5 bases). V shed 3 bases and J shed 4 bases, with 10 bases lying between them. This CDR3 has 13 residues. Germline V gives CDR1 SGHDT, CDR2 YYEEEE. CDR3 sequence reads: CASSSDSSTEAFF. CDR3 bases: TGTGCCAGCAGCTCTGACAGTTCCACTGAAGCTTTCTTT.

This clone was observed once. The chain recombines TRBV25-1 with TRBJ2-5; 8 nucleotides line up with TRBD2. The V and J ends lost 4 bases and 2 bases, in that order; junction bases with no gene match: 3. Germline CDR1 is MGHDK and CDR2 is SYGVNS. The CDR3 runs to 14 residues. In DNA, the CDR3 is TGTGCCAGCAGTGGACTAGCGCGACAAGAGACCCAGTACTTC. Translating it yields CASSGLARQETQYF. The entire variable domain, with the rest obtained from reference TRBV25-1 and TRBJ2-5, is as follows: EADIYQTPRYLVIGTGKKITLECSQTMGHDKMYWYQQDPGMELHLIHYSYGVNSTEKGDLSSESTVSRIRTEHFPLTLESARPSHTSQYLCASSGLARQETQYFGPGTRLLVL.

The genes are TRBV6-6 and TRBJ2-3, with D hard to call. V was cut by 4 bases and J by 4 bases, with 9 bases left in between. The CDR3 has 13 amino acids. CDR1 MNHNY and CDR2 SVGAGI come from the germline V gene (reference sequence). The CDR3 DNA reads TGTGCCAGCAGTTCCGGAGTGTCAGATACGCAGTATTTT. Translating it yields CASSSGVSDTQYF.

The gene calls are TRBV10-1 and TRBJ1-1; D is ambiguous. The CDR3 spans 14 residues. The V gene's germline CDR1 is WNHNN and CDR2 SYGVQD (reference sequence). The V end lost 4 bases, the J end lost 1 base, and 10 bases lay between the germline ends. CDR3 DNA: TGCGCCAGCAGTGCCCGACCGAAGAACACTGAAGCTTTCTTT. As protein: CASSARPKNTEAFF.

The genes are TRBV5-1 and TRBJ1-5, with D possibly matching TRBD1 (5 bases). From germline, CDR1 is SGHRS and CDR2 YFSETQ. The CDR3 loop spans 15 amino acids. The ends were cut back, 5 bases at V and 7 bases at J, with 19 bases in the middle. This CDR3 is CASSPEGDRLQPQHF. As DNA, the CDR3 is TGCGCCAGCAGTCCTGAAGGCGACAGACTCCAGCCCCAGCATTTT.

The chain carries TRBV19 and TRBJ2-7; D might be TRBD2 (6 bases). The ends were cut back, 4 bases at V and 7 bases at J, with 20 bases in the middle. The germline gives CDR1 LNHDA, CDR2 SQIVND (reference sequence). CDR3 length equals 15 residues. The CDR3 is CASSRSGSVGLEQYF. The CDR3, as DNA: TGTGCCAGTAGTAGGTCGGGTTCGGTCGGACTAGAGCAGTACTTC. Filled out from reference TRBV19 and TRBJ2-7, the complete variable domain reads DGGITQSPKYLFRKEGQNVTLSCEQNLNHDAMYWYRQDPGQGLRLIYYSQIVNDFQKGDIAEGYSVSREKKESFPLTVTSAQKNPTAFYLCASSRSGSVGLEQYFGPGTRLTVT.

A word on this clone: One end of the junction varies from germline; a read error may be responsible. The chain recombines TRBV5-6 with TRBJ2-3; D perhaps matches TRBD2 (6 bases). The CDR3 loop spans 13 amino acids. CDR1 SGHDT and CDR2 YYEEEE come from the germline V gene. CDR3 bases: TGTGCCAGCAGCTTTCGGGCGGGGTCCTCGGAAAGTTTT. Protein sequence: CASSFRAGSSESF.

This clone showed up just a few times. The gene calls are TRBV2 and TRBJ1-2, with a possible D match to TRBD1 (5 bases). From germline, CDR1 is SNHLY and CDR2 FYNNEI. With 6 bases removed from V and 5 bases from J, the gap between germline ends came to 10 bases. The CDR3 has 12 amino acids. CDR3 DNA sequence: TGTGCCAGCAGGGGGACGAGGTATGGCTACACCTTC. This encodes CASRGTRYGYTF.

Only one count was recorded for this clone. V is TRBV9 and J is TRBJ2-7, with D perhaps matching TRBD1 or TRBD2 (5 bases each). The length of the CDR3 is 14 residues. V lost 3 bases and J 4 bases, leaving 14 bases between the germline ends. The germline gives CDR1 SGDLS, CDR2 YYNGEE. The CDR3: CASSARDREYEQYF. For the CDR3, the DNA is TGTGCCAGCAGCGCCCGGGACCGGGAATACGAGCAGTACTTC.

The chain employs TRBV15 and TRBJ1-1; weak D call: TRBD1 (5 bases). The CDR3 has 13 residues. Deletions cut 6 bases from V and 0 bases from J, with 8 bases between. Germline V lookup: CDR1 LNHNV, CDR2 YYDKDF (reference sequence). The CDR3 DNA is TGTGCCACCAGTCCGGGGCTGAACACTGAAGCTTTCTTT. It yields the protein CATSPGLNTEAFF. Looking up the rest from reference TRBV15 and TRBJ1-1 gives the full variable domain: DAMVIQNPRYQVTQFGKPVTLSCSQTLNHNVMYWYQQKSSQAPKLLFHYYDKDFNNEADTPDNFQSRRPNTSFCFLDIRSPGLGDTAMYLCATSPGLNTEAFFGQGTRLTVV.

The genes are TRBV6-6 and TRBJ1-2; TRBD1 might be the D (5 bases). V was trimmed by 2 bases and J by 8 bases, leaving 18 bases between them. The CDR3 contains 15 residues. CDR1 is MNHNY, CDR2 SVGAGI, per germline (reference sequence). CDR3 protein: CASSYGADPLNGYTF. The CDR3 DNA is TGTGCCAGCAGTTACGGGGCGGACCCCCTTAACGGCTACACCTTC.

The chain carries TRBV10-3 and TRBJ2-3; 13 bases map to TRBD2. Trimming cost V 6 bases and J 4 bases; bases outside gene matches: 13. Germline V gene sequence: CDR1 ENHRY, CDR2 SYGVKD. CDR3 length: 18 amino acids. CDR3 nucleotide sequence: TGTGCCATCAGATCCTGGACTAGCGGGGGAGGGGAGGCAGATACGCAGTATTTT. Residues: CAIRSWTSGGGEADTQYF.

The gene calls are TRBV7-7 and TRBJ2-3, with 9 bases fitting TRBD1. The V and J ends lost 4 bases and 1 base, in that order; junction bases with no gene match: 6. Germline V gene sequence: CDR1 SSHAT, CDR2 FNYEAQ (reference sequence). The CDR3 sequence is 16 residues long. DNA for the CDR3: TGTGCCAGCAGCTCCGGAGGGGACAGGGGCACAGATACGCAGTATTTT. Translating gives CASSSGGDRGTDTQYF.

This clone is a singleton in its sample. The chain combines TRBV27 with TRBJ2-2; D unresolved. The CDR3 is 13 residues long. The germline V and J ends were trimmed by 4 bases and 1 base, with 4 bases remaining between them. CDR1 and CDR2 from the germline V gene are MNHEY and SMNVEV (reference sequence). DNA of the CDR3: TGTGCCAGCAGTTGGATGAACACCGGGGAGCTGTTTTTT. It translates to CASSWMNTGELFF.

The chain carries TRBV7-8 and TRBJ2-1; 7 positions agree with TRBD2. This CDR3 is 16 amino acids long. The V and J ends lost 2 bases and 5 bases, in that order; junction bases with no gene match: 9. Germline loops: CDR1 SGHVS, CDR2 FQNEAQ. The CDR3 reads CASSLKGGRTNNEQFF. DNA of the CDR3: TGTGCCAGCAGCTTAAAAGGCGGGAGAACGAACAATGAGCAGTTCTTC.

The rearrangement links TRBV19 to TRBJ2-2, with 7 bases matching TRBD2. There are 14 residues in the CDR3. The V segment lost 3 bases and the J segment 4 bases; nucleotides outside the gene matches: 2. CDR1 is LNHDA and CDR2 is SQIVND in the germline V gene (reference sequence). CDR3 DNA: TGTGCCAGTAGTATGGGCGGGGGCACCGGGGAGCTGTTTTTT. It is translated as CASSMGGGTGELFF.

This clone was picked up a small number of times. V is TRBV4-2 and J is TRBJ1-2; D call uncertain. V lost 4 bases and J lost 9, with 15 bases in between. The CDR3 runs 13 residues. Germline-derived CDR1 and CDR2 are LGHNA and YNFKEQ. In DNA form, the CDR3 reads TGTGCCAGCAGCCCCCCAGGAGAGGTTCGCTACACCTTC. Its translation is CASSPPGEVRYTF.

This clone was observed once. The chain joins TRBV18 to TRBJ2-2; D is perhaps TRBD1 or TRBD2 (5 bases each). The germline CDR1 and CDR2 sequences are KGHSH and LQKENI. Trimming stripped 0 bases from V and 3 bases from J, with 5 bases between. The CDR3 contains 14 residues. CDR3 nucleotide sequence: TGTGCCAGCTCACCACCGGGGGACACCGGGGAGCTGTTTTTT. It encodes CASSPPGDTGELFF.

This clone has a handful of counts. The chain is built from TRBV7-8 and TRBJ2-7; possible D gene TRBD1, 5 bases. V gave up 5 bases and J gave up 2 bases, with 16 bases separating them. The CDR3 sequence is 15 residues long. Germline V CDR1 and CDR2: SGHVS, FQNEAQ. CDR3 sequence reads: CASSPHQGSTYEQYF. DNA for the CDR3: TGTGCCAGCAGCCCCCATCAGGGATCAACCTACGAGCAGTACTTC.

In nucleotides, the CDR3 is TGTGCCAGCAGCTTCGGGGAGGGTCGGCTGTTTTTT. This encodes CASSFGEGRLFF. J is TRBJ1-4 and V is TRBV7-6; D not certain. Looked up from germline, CDR1 is SGHVS and CDR2 is FNYEAQ. The CDR3 is 12 residues long. The V end lost 3 bases, the J end lost 14 bases, and 13 bases lay between the germline ends.

The CDR3: CASSPMDRGNTEAFF. In DNA, the CDR3 is TGTGCCAGCAGCCCGATGGACAGGGGAAACACTGAAGCTTTCTTT. The V gene is TRBV5-4, the J gene TRBJ1-1; 9 bases are a match to TRBD1. Germline CDR1 is SGHNT and CDR2 is YYREEE (reference sequence). CDR3 size: 15 residues. V was pared by 4 bases and J by 2 bases, with 6 bases of the junction left unmatched.

The V gene is TRBV30, the J gene TRBJ1-2, with D possibly TRBD1 on 6 matching bases. This CDR3 is built from 13 residues. V was shortened by 5 bases and J by 8 bases, with 18 bases between the two germline ends. CDR1 is GTSNPN, CDR2 SVGIG, per germline (reference sequence). CDR3 nucleotides: TGTGCCTGGCACTACCCAGGGGCTGGAGGCTACACCTTC. Protein: CAWHYPGAGGYTF.

The chain has TRBV6-5 and TRBJ1-2; the D gene is possibly TRBD1 (5 bases). Germline V gene lookup returns CDR1 MNHEY and CDR2 SVGAGI. CDR3 length equals 14 residues. V lost 0 bases to trimming and J lost 0 bases, with 5 bases between them. The CDR3 sequence: CASSYSGANYGYTF. The CDR3 nucleotides read TGTGCCAGCAGTTACTCAGGGGCTAACTATGGCTACACCTTC.